Sequencing of this T cell receptor beta chain was carried out in a study of beta chain features in type 1 diabetes. Study outcomes and limitations: A moderate, significant TCRB CDR3 shortening appeared in type 1 diabetes across four CD4+ subsets. PCR might show a preference for shorter templates, equally across patients and controls. Fewer insertions but more deletions were seen at VDJ junctions in type 1 diabetes patients.

With respect to this clone: Its specificity is unknown.

The study reverse transcribed the entire isolated RNA, so it sequenced expressed TCRB transcripts. Using immunoSEQ multiplex PCR, the repertoire was profiled, and TCRdb retains in-frame clones only, with some absent. Of 200,000 to 300,000 clones detected, approximately 20% appear once; the ten largest clones hold more than 0.025%. There was one heparinised blood draw per donor, averaging roughly 120 mL. Via CD45RO/CCR7/CD25/CD127/CD95/CD27, cells of the CD4+ naive, central memory, regulatory and stem cell-like memory subsets were sorted. The CDR3 totals 14 residues. CDR1 LNHDA and CDR2 SQIVND come from the germline V gene (reference sequence). The V end was cut by 3 bases, the J end by 3 bases, with 11 bases between.

V usage is TRBV19 and J usage is TRBJ1-2, with D tentatively TRBD1 (5 bases). This TCR came from a woman aged 40-49 years with type 1 diabetes. The material sequenced was naive CD4+ T cells from blood. The CDR3 DNA reads as TGTGCCAGTAGTATGTGGACGGGGGACTATGGCTACACCTTC. The encoded protein is CASSMWTGDYGYTF.